This T cell receptor (beta chain) was observed in a study of T cell responses to AZD1222 COVID-19 vaccine. Profiled with immunoSEQ multiplex PCR; TCRdb holds only in-frame clones, not every one. The sample lists roughly 120,000 clones, approximately 85% occurring once. The sequencing used peripheral blood, collected on day 0 of AZD1222 vaccination. The clonotype was recovered from an adult in good health.

CDR3 DNA sequence: TGTGCCAGCAGCTCTGGTGGGCGGGGCACTGAAGCTTTCTTT. This codes for CASSSGGRGTEAFF. The V call is TRBV5-4, the J call TRBJ1-1; the D is unclear. This CDR3 is built from 14 residues. Germline CDR1 reads SGHNT; CDR2 reads YYREEE (reference sequence). V was trimmed by 3 bases and J by 4 bases, leaving 13 bases between them.